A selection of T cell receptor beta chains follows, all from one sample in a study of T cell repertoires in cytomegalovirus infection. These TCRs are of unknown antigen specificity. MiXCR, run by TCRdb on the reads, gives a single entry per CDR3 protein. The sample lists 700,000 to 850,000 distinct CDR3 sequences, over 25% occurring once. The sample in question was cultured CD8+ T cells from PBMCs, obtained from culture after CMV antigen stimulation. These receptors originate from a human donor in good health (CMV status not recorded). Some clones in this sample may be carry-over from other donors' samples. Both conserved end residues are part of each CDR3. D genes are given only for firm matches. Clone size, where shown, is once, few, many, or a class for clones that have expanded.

CDR3nt: TGTGCCAGCAGCTTGTGGGGGAGGTATGAGCAGTTCTTC; CDR3aa: CASSLWGRYEQFF; j_gene: TRBJ2-1; v_gene: TRBV5-6; d_gene: NA; abundance: NA; len: 13
CDR3nt: TGTGCCAGCAGCGGGGGGACAGACTCTGGAAACACCATATATTTT; CDR3aa: CASSGGTDSGNTIYF; j_gene: TRBJ1-3; v_gene: TRBV9; d_gene: TRBD1; abundance: NA; len: 15
CDR3nt: TGTGCCAGCAGGGAGGCGGAGGGCAATGAGCAGTTCTTC; CDR3aa: CASREAEGNEQFF; j_gene: TRBJ2-1; v_gene: TRBV12-3/TRBV12-4; d_gene: NA; abundance: many; len: 13
CDR3nt: TGCGCCACCCATGGAGGGGGGTACAATGAGCAGTTCTTC; CDR3aa: CATHGGGYNEQFF; j_gene: TRBJ2-1; v_gene: TRBV10-2; d_gene: NA; abundance: few; len: 13
CDR3nt: TGTGCCAGCAGCCAAGATTGGGGAAACACCGGGGAGCTGTTTTTT; CDR3aa: CASSQDWGNTGELFF; j_gene: TRBJ2-2; v_gene: TRBV14; d_gene: NA; abundance: NA; len: 15
CDR3nt: TGTGCCAGCACCACCCGGGGGGGCGCGACACCCCTCCACTTT; CDR3aa: CASTTRGGATPLHF; j_gene: TRBJ1-6; v_gene: TRBV27; d_gene: NA; abundance: NA; len: 14
CDR3nt: TGTGTCAGCCTGGGCCTGGTAAGGGGGGGGTACACTGAAGCTTTCTTT; CDR3aa: CVSLGLVRGGYTEAFF; j_gene: TRBJ1-1; v_gene: TRBV12-3/TRBV12-4; d_gene: NA; abundance: NA; len: 16
CDR3nt: TGCGCCAGCAGCCGCCTACAAGGGAATGAGCAGTTCTTC; CDR3aa: CASSRLQGNEQFF; j_gene: TRBJ2-1; v_gene: TRBV4-3; d_gene: NA; abundance: many; len: 13
CDR3nt: TGTGCCAGCAGCTTGTCCATGGGGGAGTCCGAGCCCCAGCATTTT; CDR3aa: CASSLSMGESEPQHF; j_gene: TRBJ1-5; v_gene: TRBV7-2; d_gene: NA; abundance: many; len: 15
CDR3nt: TGTGCCAGCACTAAGCAGAACACTGAAGCTTTCTTT; CDR3aa: CASTKQNTEAFF; j_gene: TRBJ1-1; v_gene: TRBV6-6; d_gene: NA; abundance: NA; len: 12
CDR3nt: TGCGCCAGCAGCCAGACACAGGGAATCGGGCGAAGCAACACCGGGGAGCTGTTTTTT; CDR3aa: CASSQTQGIGRSNTGELFF; j_gene: TRBJ2-2; v_gene: TRBV4-1; d_gene: NA; abundance: NA; len: 19
CDR3nt: TGTGCCGGCAGTCCATCAGACGGATTCAATCAGCCCCAGCATTTT; CDR3aa: CAGSPSDGFNQPQHF; j_gene: TRBJ1-5; v_gene: TRBV27; d_gene: NA; abundance: NA; len: 15
CDR3nt: TGTGCCAGCAGCCTCGGGAGCAATACGCAGTATTTT; CDR3aa: CASSLGSNTQYF; j_gene: TRBJ2-3; v_gene: TRBV27; d_gene: NA; abundance: NA; len: 12
CDR3nt: TGTGCCAGCAGACCACTCGGGACAACCTACAATGAGCAGTTCTTC; CDR3aa: CASRPLGTTYNEQFF; j_gene: TRBJ2-1; v_gene: TRBV27; d_gene: NA; abundance: NA; len: 15
CDR3nt: TGTGCCAGCAGTAGGACAGGGGGCGGCTATGGCTACACCTTC; CDR3aa: CASSRTGGGYGYTF; j_gene: TRBJ1-2; v_gene: TRBV27; d_gene: TRBD1; abundance: NA; len: 14
CDR3nt: TGTACCAGCTCATCCTCCTATAGCAATCAGCCCCAGCATTTT; CDR3aa: CTSSSSYSNQPQHF; j_gene: TRBJ1-5; v_gene: TRBV18; d_gene: NA; abundance: NA; len: 14
CDR3nt: TGTGCCAGCAGCTTAGACCATGAGCAGTTCTTC; CDR3aa: CASSLDHEQFF; j_gene: TRBJ2-1; v_gene: TRBV5-6; d_gene: NA; abundance: many; len: 11
CDR3nt: TGTGCCAGCAGTGCTCTAGCGGGGGGCTACGAGCAGTACTTC; CDR3aa: CASSALAGGYEQYF; j_gene: TRBJ2-7; v_gene: TRBV2; d_gene: TRBD2; abundance: few; len: 14
CDR3nt: TGTGCCATCAGTGAGTCCCTCGGGGGGGCCTTGGAGACCCAGTACTTC; CDR3aa: CAISESLGGALETQYF; j_gene: TRBJ2-5; v_gene: TRBV10-3; d_gene: TRBD2; abundance: NA; len: 16
CDR3nt: TGCAGTGCGGGTCTAGGGACAGCCTACGAGCAGTACTTC; CDR3aa: CSAGLGTAYEQYF; j_gene: TRBJ2-7; v_gene: TRBV20-1; d_gene: TRBD1; abundance: NA; len: 13
CDR3nt: TGTGCCAGCAGTTACTCGACCGGGGGACCCAAAAACATTCAGTACTTC; CDR3aa: CASSYSTGGPKNIQYF; j_gene: TRBJ2-4; v_gene: TRBV6-6; d_gene: NA; abundance: NA; len: 16
CDR3nt: TGTGCCAGCAGCTTTTCAACCGGTGGAGAGACCCAGTACTTC; CDR3aa: CASSFSTGGETQYF; j_gene: TRBJ2-5; v_gene: TRBV7-6; d_gene: NA; abundance: many; len: 14
CDR3nt: TGTGCCAGCAGAAGAACTAGCGGGGGTTTGAACGAGCAGTACTTC; CDR3aa: CASRRTSGGLNEQYF; j_gene: TRBJ2-7; v_gene: TRBV6-1; d_gene: TRBD2; abundance: NA; len: 15
CDR3nt: TGTGCCAGCAGTACCGGGACAGGGGATTTGCAGCCCCAGCATTTT; CDR3aa: CASSTGTGDLQPQHF; j_gene: TRBJ1-5; v_gene: TRBV28; d_gene: TRBD1; abundance: few; len: 15
CDR3nt: TGCAGTGCTAATCCCGTTTATGAGCAGTTCTTC; CDR3aa: CSANPVYEQFF; j_gene: TRBJ2-1; v_gene: TRBV20-1; d_gene: NA; abundance: NA; len: 11
CDR3nt: TGTGCCAGCAGTTACGACGGGGGAGGATACAATGAGCAGTTCTTC; CDR3aa: CASSYDGGGYNEQFF; j_gene: TRBJ2-1; v_gene: TRBV6-5; d_gene: NA; abundance: few; len: 15
CDR3nt: TGTGCCAGTAGTATAGGTATGAACACTGAAGCTTTCTTT; CDR3aa: CASSIGMNTEAFF; j_gene: TRBJ1-1; v_gene: TRBV19; d_gene: NA; abundance: many; len: 13
CDR3nt: TGTGCCAGCAGTGCGGAGGGGGCCAATCAGCCCCAGCATTTT; CDR3aa: CASSAEGANQPQHF; j_gene: TRBJ1-5; v_gene: TRBV25-1; d_gene: TRBD1; abundance: NA; len: 14
CDR3nt: TGTGCCACCAGCCTCCGGGATAGCGGGGGTACAGATACGCAGTATTTT; CDR3aa: CATSLRDSGGTDTQYF; j_gene: TRBJ2-3; v_gene: TRBV15; d_gene: TRBD2; abundance: few; len: 16
CDR3nt: TGTGCCAGCAGCCGCCCCCTCTCTGGGGCCAACGTCCTGACTTTC; CDR3aa: CASSRPLSGANVLTF; j_gene: TRBJ2-6; v_gene: TRBV7-9; d_gene: NA; abundance: few; len: 15
CDR3nt: TGTGCCAGCAAAGGTATGACTGGAAACACCATATATTTT; CDR3aa: CASKGMTGNTIYF; j_gene: TRBJ1-3; v_gene: TRBV9; d_gene: NA; abundance: NA; len: 13
CDR3nt: TGCGCCAGCAGCCAAGGCCCAGGGGGTAGCAATCAGCCCCAGCATTTT; CDR3aa: CASSQGPGGSNQPQHF; j_gene: TRBJ1-5; v_gene: TRBV4-3; d_gene: TRBD1; abundance: few; len: 16
CDR3nt: TGCGCCAGCAGCCAAGAAGGGGGGACAGGGTTTACTGAAGCTTTCTTT; CDR3aa: CASSQEGGTGFTEAFF; j_gene: TRBJ1-1; v_gene: TRBV4-1; d_gene: TRBD1; abundance: NA; len: 16
CDR3nt: TGTGCCAGCAGCTTAAACGCCGGCGAGCAGTACTTC; CDR3aa: CASSLNAGEQYF; j_gene: TRBJ2-7; v_gene: TRBV7-9; d_gene: NA; abundance: NA; len: 12
CDR3nt: TGTGCCAGCAACCTCCAAGAGACCCAGTACTTC; CDR3aa: CASNLQETQYF; j_gene: TRBJ2-5; v_gene: TRBV27; d_gene: NA; abundance: NA; len: 11
CDR3nt: TGTGCCAGCAGCTACCGGGGGGCTGCCTACGAGCAGTACTTC; CDR3aa: CASSYRGAAYEQYF; j_gene: TRBJ2-7; v_gene: TRBV7-2; d_gene: NA; abundance: many; len: 14
CDR3nt: TGTGCCAGCAGCCAGGGGGACAGGGGTCGGAACACTGAAGCTTTCTTT; CDR3aa: CASSQGDRGRNTEAFF; j_gene: TRBJ1-1; v_gene: TRBV5-4; d_gene: TRBD1; abundance: few; len: 16
CDR3nt: TGTGCCAGCAGGCCGACACAGGGTAGCTCTGGAAACACCATATATTTT; CDR3aa: CASRPTQGSSGNTIYF; j_gene: TRBJ1-3; v_gene: TRBV2; d_gene: NA; abundance: NA; len: 16
CDR3nt: TGTGCCAGCAGTGCCGACAGGACGAGCAATCAGCCCCAGCATTTT; CDR3aa: CASSADRTSNQPQHF; j_gene: TRBJ1-5; v_gene: TRBV2; d_gene: NA; abundance: few; len: 15
CDR3nt: TGCGCCAGCAGCCAAGTATCTGATTCTGGGGCCAACGTCCTGACTTTC; CDR3aa: CASSQVSDSGANVLTF; j_gene: TRBJ2-6; v_gene: TRBV4-3; d_gene: NA; abundance: once; len: 16
CDR3nt: TGTGTCACCAGTGGACGTCGGGACAGGGAAGGGAATCAGCCCCAGCATTTT; CDR3aa: CVTSGRRDREGNQPQHF; j_gene: TRBJ1-5; v_gene: TRBV24-1; d_gene: TRBD1; abundance: NA; len: 17
CDR3nt: TGTGCCAGCTCCCATCCCTCGGGGGGGCGGGAGCAGTTCTTC; CDR3aa: CASSHPSGGREQFF; j_gene: TRBJ2-1; v_gene: TRBV12-3/TRBV12-4; d_gene: TRBD2; abundance: many; len: 14
CDR3nt: TGTGCCAGCAGCCCCGCGACAGGGATACACACCATATATTTT; CDR3aa: CASSPATGIHTIYF; j_gene: TRBJ1-3; v_gene: TRBV7-2; d_gene: TRBD1; abundance: once; len: 14
CDR3nt: TGCAGTACTTGGACAGGGGACTATGGCTACACCTTC; CDR3aa: CSTWTGDYGYTF; j_gene: TRBJ1-2; v_gene: TRBV20-1; d_gene: TRBD1; abundance: few; len: 12
CDR3nt: TGTGCCAGCAGGGAACAGGGGGCGATCGCTGAAGCTTTCTTT; CDR3aa: CASREQGAIAEAFF; j_gene: TRBJ1-1; v_gene: TRBV2; d_gene: TRBD1; abundance: NA; len: 14
CDR3nt: TGCAGTGCTAGAGTGGGGGGGACATATATAGAGCAGTTCTTC; CDR3aa: CSARVGGTYIEQFF; j_gene: TRBJ2-1; v_gene: TRBV20-1; d_gene: NA; abundance: many; len: 14
CDR3nt: TGTGCCAGCAGCGCCCAGAATGGGCCCATGGAGGCCGGGGAGCTGTTTTTT; CDR3aa: CASSAQNGPMEAGELFF; j_gene: TRBJ2-2; v_gene: TRBV9; d_gene: NA; abundance: NA; len: 17
CDR3nt: TGCAGCGTTGAAGAAGTTGTCGATTGGGAGACCGGGGAGCTGTTTTTT; CDR3aa: CSVEEVVDWETGELFF; j_gene: TRBJ2-2; v_gene: TRBV29-1; d_gene: NA; abundance: NA; len: 16
CDR3nt: TGTGCCAGCAGCTTAATCTCCCGGGGGGAACACAATGAGCAGTTCTTC; CDR3aa: CASSLISRGEHNEQFF; j_gene: TRBJ2-1; v_gene: TRBV7-3; d_gene: TRBD2; abundance: few; len: 16
CDR3nt: TGTGCCAGCAGCTTAGCGGGGGGGACTAGCACAGATACGCAGTATTTT; CDR3aa: CASSLAGGTSTDTQYF; j_gene: TRBJ2-3; v_gene: TRBV11-1; d_gene: TRBD2; abundance: NA; len: 16
CDR3nt: TGCAGCGTTGAAGGAGCTCAGGGGGCGGACATTCAGTACTTC; CDR3aa: CSVEGAQGADIQYF; j_gene: TRBJ2-4; v_gene: TRBV29-1; d_gene: TRBD1; abundance: NA; len: 14
CDR3nt: TGCGCCAGCAGCCAAGATGCGGGGGGCTGGTATGGCTACACCTTC; CDR3aa: CASSQDAGGWYGYTF; j_gene: TRBJ1-2; v_gene: TRBV4-1; d_gene: NA; abundance: NA; len: 15
CDR3nt: TGTGCCAGCAGCCAAACGAGGGCCCATGAGCAGTTCTTC; CDR3aa: CASSQTRAHEQFF; j_gene: TRBJ2-1; v_gene: TRBV14; d_gene: NA; abundance: NA; len: 13
CDR3nt: TGTGCCAGCAGTTACTCGTCGGTTGAAGCTTTCTTT; CDR3aa: CASSYSSVEAFF; j_gene: TRBJ1-1; v_gene: TRBV6-2/TRBV6-3; d_gene: NA; abundance: NA; len: 12
CDR3nt: TGCAGTGCGCCCCGGGACATGAACACTGAAGCTTTCTTT; CDR3aa: CSAPRDMNTEAFF; j_gene: TRBJ1-1; v_gene: TRBV20-1; d_gene: NA; abundance: few; len: 13
CDR3nt: TGTGCCAGCAGCGGGACTAGCGTGGAGACCCAGTACTTC; CDR3aa: CASSGTSVETQYF; j_gene: TRBJ2-5; v_gene: TRBV12-3/TRBV12-4; d_gene: TRBD2; abundance: NA; len: 13
CDR3nt: TGTGCCAGCAGTTACAAAGCAACTAATGAAAAACTGTTTTTT; CDR3aa: CASSYKATNEKLFF; j_gene: TRBJ1-4; v_gene: TRBV6-6; d_gene: NA; abundance: NA; len: 14
CDR3nt: TGCAGCGGACAGGGGAGCTATGGCTACACCTTC; CDR3aa: CSGQGSYGYTF; j_gene: TRBJ1-2; v_gene: TRBV29-1; d_gene: TRBD1; abundance: NA; len: 11